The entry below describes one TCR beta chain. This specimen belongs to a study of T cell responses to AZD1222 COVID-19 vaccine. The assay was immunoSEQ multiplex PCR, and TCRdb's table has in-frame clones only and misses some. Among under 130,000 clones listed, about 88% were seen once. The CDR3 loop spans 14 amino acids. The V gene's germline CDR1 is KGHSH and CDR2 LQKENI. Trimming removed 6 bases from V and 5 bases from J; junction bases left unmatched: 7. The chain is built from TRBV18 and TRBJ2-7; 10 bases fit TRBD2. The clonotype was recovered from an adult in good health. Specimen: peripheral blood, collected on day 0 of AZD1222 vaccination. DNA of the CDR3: TGTGCCAGCTCCCCTAGCGGGAGAGTCAACGAGCAGTACTTC. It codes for CASSPSGRVNEQYF.